Shown below are 13 T cell receptor beta chains from a single sample sequenced in a study of post-analysis software for immune sequencing data. The study's findings and limits: Patients had higher frequencies than controls of about 5 TRBV segments, including TRBV5-6, TRBV5-1 and TRBV20-1.

Antigen specificity for these receptors is unknown. The TCR beta cDNA libraries contained unique molecular identifiers. Via MiXCR, TCRdb re-called the PCR reads, giving one row per CDR3 protein. The data contain fewer than 900,000 distinct CDR3 sequences, 46% of them seen just once; the ten biggest clones take up roughly 4.4%. Sequencing was performed on blood. The receptors derive from a girl aged 5-17 years with multiple sclerosis.

The chain employs TRBV20-1 and TRBJ2-5, with 7 bases identical to TRBD2. The V and J ends lost 1 base and 0 bases, in that order; junction bases with no gene match: 5. Per the germline V gene, CDR1 is DFQATT and CDR2 is SNEGSKA (reference sequence). CDR3 size: 15 residues. CDR3 loop: CSARVAGRDQETQYF. DNA of the CDR3: TGCAGTGCTAGAGTGGCAGGGAGGGACCAAGAGACCCAGTACTTC.

The CDR3 loop is CASSQGTAGTEAFF. DNA for the CDR3: TGCGCCAGCAGCCAAGGGACAGCCGGCACTGAAGCTTTCTTT. The J gene is TRBJ1-1, the V gene TRBV5-1, with TRBD1 matching over 7 bases. The length of the CDR3 is 14 residues. The V and J ends lost 4 bases and 4 bases, in that order; junction bases with no gene match: 7. CDR1 and CDR2 (germline): SGHRS, YFSETQ.

This clonotype was picked up a small number of times. This chain joins TRBV4-3 and TRBJ2-1; perhaps TRBD2 as D (5 bases). CDR1 is LGHNA, CDR2 YSLEER, per germline. CDR3 length equals 15 residues. The V end was cut by 1 base, the J end by 6 bases, with 13 bases between. The CDR3 DNA reads as TGCGCCAGCAGCCAAGTTGAGGGAGTCGTCAATGAGCAGTTCTTC. Its protein is CASSQVEGVVNEQFF.

CDR3 residues: CASSPLAGETPPYNEQFF. The CDR3 DNA reads TGTGCCAGCAGCCCACTAGCGGGCGAAACACCCCCCTACAATGAGCAGTTCTTC. V usage is TRBV7-2 and J usage is TRBJ2-1; 9 bases fit TRBD2. V lost 5 bases and J lost 2; bases outside the gene matches: 13. The CDR3 runs to 18 residues. Germline CDR1 and CDR2: SGHTA and FQGNSA.

V is TRBV12-5 and J is TRBJ2-1, with 13 nucleotides matching TRBD2. This CDR3 contains 15 residues. Germline CDR1 reads LGHNT; CDR2 reads FRNRAP. Unmatched junction bases numbered 5, after V lost 6 bases and J lost 6 bases. CDR3 nucleotide sequence: TGTGCTAGTGGCCCCACTAGCGGGAGGGTCAATGAGCAGTTCTTC. This codes for CASGPTSGRVNEQFF.

The rearrangement links TRBV12-3 or TRBV12-4 to TRBJ2-5; D tentatively reads TRBD1 or TRBD2 (5 bases each). This CDR3 comprises 14 residues. V gave up 3 bases and J gave up 4 bases, with 12 bases separating them. The CDR3, as DNA: TGTGCCAGCAGTTTGTTGGGGGTCCGAGAGACCCAGTACTTC. Translating gives CASSLLGVRETQYF.

The chain couples TRBV14 to TRBJ2-7; no firm D call. This CDR3 spans 15 amino acids. The germline V gene encodes CDR1 SGHDN and CDR2 FVKESK. With 7 bases removed from V and 2 bases from J, the gap between germline ends came to 18 bases. The DNA of the CDR3 is TGTGCCAGCACCCTCTCCGAAACGGCACCCTACGAGCAGTACTTC. Protein: CASTLSETAPYEQYF.

This clonotype has a handful of counts. The chain uses TRBV6-1 and TRBJ2-1, with a possible D match to TRBD2 (5 bases). The V gene's germline CDR1 is MNHNS and CDR2 SASEGT. The CDR3 runs to 15 residues. The V end lost 5 bases, the J end lost 0 bases, and 11 bases lay between the germline ends. CDR3 coding DNA: TGTGCCAGCAGTAGGACTCGGAGCTCCTACAATGAGCAGTTCTTC. This translates into CASSRTRSSYNEQFF.

The chain is built from TRBV20-1 and TRBJ2-7, with D maybe TRBD1 (5 bases). The J call may be wrong; the DNA end is better matched by TRBJ2-5. Germline CDR1 reads DFQATT; CDR2 reads SNEGSKA (reference sequence). This CDR3 is 11 amino acids long. The CDR3 protein is CRTGPGETQYF. In DNA form, the CDR3 reads TGCAGAACAGGACCCGGGGAGACCCAGTACTTC.

The chain carries TRBV20-1 and TRBJ1-5; D is perhaps TRBD1 (6 bases). V dropped 6 bases and J dropped 2 bases, with 17 bases sitting between them. The CDR3 has 15 residues. Germline values: CDR1 DFQATT, CDR2 SNEGSKA (reference sequence). The CDR3 loop is CSASPQGMGNQPQHF. CDR3 DNA: TGCAGTGCCTCCCCACAGGGAATGGGCAATCAGCCCCAGCATTTT.

CDR3 nucleotides: TGTGCCAGCAGCTTAGCCGGGACAGAACAAGAGACCCAGTACTTC. It translates to CASSLAGTEQETQYF. The chain couples TRBV7-2 to TRBJ2-5, with TRBD1 identical over 7 bases. CDR1 is SGHTA, CDR2 FQGNSA, per germline. This CDR3 has 15 amino acids. The V gene end was trimmed by 0 bases and the J gene end by 2 bases; junction bases not matched to a gene: 3.

The rearrangement uses TRBV5-1 and TRBJ2-1, with 8 positions matching TRBD2. The CDR3 covers 14 residues. Germline CDR1 and CDR2: SGHRS and YFSETQ. The V segment lost 6 bases and the J segment 4 bases; nucleotides outside the gene matches: 6. This chain's CDR3 is CASIGSGGYNEQFF. CDR3 bases: TGCGCCAGCATTGGGAGCGGGGGATACAATGAGCAGTTCTTC.

This chain joins TRBV12-3 or TRBV12-4 and TRBJ2-7; D is unresolved. Trimming pared 8 bases from V and 0 bases from J, leaving 11 bases between. This CDR3 has 13 amino acids. CDR3 amino acids: CASARISSYEQYF. The DNA of the CDR3 is TGTGCCAGCGCCCGTATTTCCTCCTACGAGCAGTACTTC.